The 31 T cell receptor beta chains below all came from one sample that was sequenced in a study of shared clonotypes between healthy human individuals. Using immunoSEQ multiplex PCR, the repertoire was profiled, and TCRdb retains in-frame clones only, with some absent. The profile shows over a million clones, about 98.5% of them singletons. The sample consisted of naive CD4+ T cells sorted from blood. Described subset: CD45RA+ positively selected. The receptor set was obtained from a man aged 30 to 45 in good health.

The table lists this clone with a count of one. The J gene is TRBJ1-4, the V gene TRBV18; no clear D gene. Per the germline V gene, CDR1 is KGHSH and CDR2 is LQKENI. The CDR3 is 14 amino acids. V was cut by 4 bases and J by 0 bases, with 6 bases left in between. CDR3 amino acids: CASSLGATNEKLFF. The CDR3 DNA reads TGTGCCAGCTCACTCGGAGCAACTAATGAAAAACTGTTTTTT.

A single count supports this clone. The chain joins TRBV5-1 to TRBJ1-4, with D unclear. The CDR3 is 15 residues long. Germline CDR1 is SGHRS and CDR2 is YFSETQ. Trimming stripped 1 base from V and 6 bases from J, with 13 bases between. As DNA, the CDR3 is TGCGCCAGCAGCTTGTCGGGTTGGTTGGATGAAAAACTGTTTTTT. Translation gives CASSLSGWLDEKLFF. Supplemented by reference TRBV5-1 and TRBJ1-4, the full variable domain reads KAGVTQTPRYLIKTRGQQVTLSCSPISGHRSVSWYQQTPGQGLQFLFEYFSETQRNKGNFPGRFSGRQFSNSRSEMNVSTLELGDSALYLCASSLSGWLDEKLFFGSGTQLSVL.

The chain recombines TRBV28 with TRBJ2-3; maybe TRBD2 (6 bases). V was trimmed by 3 bases and J by 1 base, leaving 11 bases between them. This CDR3 has 15 residues. Germline V gene lookup returns CDR1 MDHEN and CDR2 SYDVKM. Here the CDR3 DNA reads TGTGCCAGCAGTTTGGGGGGAGAGGGCACAGATACGCAGTATTTT. It encodes CASSLGGEGTDTQYF.

The gene calls are TRBV2 and TRBJ2-3; 9 bases are shared with TRBD1. Germline CDR1 SNHLY, CDR2 FYNNEI. The CDR3 has 13 amino acids. Germline trimming cut 10 bases from V and 3 bases from J; bases unmatched to any gene: 5. In DNA, the CDR3 is TGTGCCATAACAGGGGGCCGGACAGATACGCAGTATTTT. This encodes CAITGGRTDTQYF. The variable domain in full, with the rest retrieved from reference TRBV2 and TRBJ2-3, is EPEVTQTPSHQVTQMGQEVILRCVPISNHLYFYWYRQILGQKVEFLVSFYNNEISEKSEIFDDQFSVERPDGSNFTLKIRSTKLEDSAMYFCAITGGRTDTQYFGPGTRLTVL.

V gene TRBV5-1 combines with J gene TRBJ1-2, with unresolved D. Germline loops: CDR1 SGHRS, CDR2 YFSETQ. This CDR3 comprises 14 residues. Trimming pared 1 base from V and 0 bases from J, leaving 7 bases between. The CDR3 bases are TGCGCCAGCAGCTTGAGCGGGTCTAACTATGGCTACACCTTC. Translated, it gives CASSLSGSNYGYTF.

The V and J genes are TRBV5-4 and TRBJ2-5; TRBD1 might be the D (6 bases). Trimming removed 3 bases at V and 5 bases at J, with 17 bases between. Germline values: CDR1 SGHNT, CDR2 YYREEE (reference sequence). This CDR3 spans 15 amino acids. The CDR3 is CASSYRDTMEETQYF. The DNA for the CDR3 is TGTGCCAGCAGCTACCGGGACACGATGGAGGAGACCCAGTACTTC. Combining the CDR3 with reference TRBV5-4 and TRBJ2-5 gives the whole variable domain ETGVTQSPTHLIKTRGQQVTLRCSSQSGHNTVSWYQQALGQGPQFIFQYYREEENGRGNFPPRFSGLQFPNYSSELNVNALELDDSALYLCASSYRDTMEETQYFGPGTRLLVL.

The chain is built from TRBV27 and TRBJ2-7; 7 positions agree with TRBD1. Trimming at V came to 6 bases and at J to 2 bases, leaving 16 bases not matched to a gene. The CDR3 contains 17 residues. Germline V lookup: CDR1 MNHEY, CDR2 SMNVEV (reference sequence). The CDR3 spells CASSSSFWDRTTYEQYF. DNA for the CDR3: TGTGCCAGCAGCTCCTCATTCTGGGACAGAACAACCTACGAGCAGTACTTC.

The rearrangement links TRBV7-2 to TRBJ2-1; the D is unclear. The CDR3 contains 11 residues. V lost 2 bases and J 9 bases, leaving 5 bases between the germline ends. Germline CDR1 SGHTA, CDR2 FQGNSA. Written as DNA, the CDR3 is TGTGCCAGCAGCTTAAAAGTTGAGCAGTTCTTC. This gives the protein CASSLKVEQFF.

The chain recombines TRBV27 with TRBJ2-5, with no clear D. This CDR3 is 10 amino acids long. The germline V and J ends were trimmed by 8 bases and 1 base, with 2 bases remaining between them. Germline CDR1 is MNHEY and CDR2 is SMNVEV (reference sequence). In DNA, the CDR3 is TGTGCCAGCTTCCAAGAGACCCAGTACTTC. Protein: CASFQETQYF.

The chain couples TRBV2 to TRBJ2-2, with TRBD2 identical over 11 bases. V was pared by 7 bases and J by 5 bases, with 6 bases of the junction left unmatched. CDR3 size: 15 residues. Germline V lookup: CDR1 SNHLY, CDR2 FYNNEI. In DNA, the CDR3 is TGTGCCAGCAAGACGCTAGCGGGAGGAACCGGGGAGCTGTTTTTT. Amino acid sequence: CASKTLAGGTGELFF. The variable domain in full, with the rest retrieved from reference TRBV2 and TRBJ2-2, is EPEVTQTPSHQVTQMGQEVILRCVPISNHLYFYWYRQILGQKVEFLVSFYNNEISEKSEIFDDQFSVERPDGSNFTLKIRSTKLEDSAMYFCASKTLAGGTGELFFGEGSRLTVL.

V is TRBV14 and J is TRBJ2-3; D remains unclear. Germline V gives CDR1 SGHDN, CDR2 FVKESK. This CDR3 spans 13 amino acids. V lost 1 base and J lost 7, with 9 bases in between. The CDR3 coding sequence is TGTGCCAGCAGCCAAGTAATCGGTTATACGCAGTATTTT. Its translation is CASSQVIGYTQYF.

The CDR3: CASSETGLIEQFF. CDR3 nucleotides: TGCGCCAGCAGTGAGACCGGACTAATTGAGCAGTTCTTC. V gene TRBV10-1 combines with J gene TRBJ2-1; possibly TRBD2 for D (6 bases). V was shortened by 2 bases and J by 9 bases, with 11 bases between the two germline ends. Looked up from germline, CDR1 is WNHNN and CDR2 is SYGVQD (reference sequence). The CDR3 contains 13 residues.

The CDR3 region has the DNA TGTGCCAGCAGTTCAGATCACGCGTGGGAGAGTAACACCGGGGAGCTGTTTTTT. Amino acid sequence: CASSSDHAWESNTGELFF. This rearrangement joins TRBV28 to TRBJ2-2; D is perhaps TRBD2 (5 bases). CDR3 length: 18 amino acids. Trimming took 4 bases from V and 2 from J, leaving 20 bases between them. CDR1 is MDHEN, CDR2 SYDVKM, per germline.

This sequence joins TRBV7-6 and TRBJ2-5; D unclear. Germline values: CDR1 SGHVS, CDR2 FNYEAQ. CDR3 length: 12 residues. V lost 5 bases and J lost 3, with 7 bases in between. The CDR3 sequence is CASSPHKETQYF. In DNA, the CDR3 is TGTGCCAGCAGCCCACACAAAGAGACCCAGTACTTC.

The V call is TRBV15, the J call TRBJ2-5, with 10 bases that match TRBD1. Germline values: CDR1 LNHNV, CDR2 YYDKDF (reference sequence). V gave up 1 base and J gave up 6 bases; unmatched junction bases: 8. The CDR3 covers 16 residues. The CDR3 spells CATSRVTGQGEKTQYF. CDR3 in DNA: TGTGCCACCAGCAGAGTGACAGGACAGGGGGAAAAGACCCAGTACTTC.

The genes are TRBV11-3 and TRBJ2-3; D is unclear. The CDR3 has 13 residues. Germline lookup yields CDR1 SGHNT and CDR2 YENEEA. V was trimmed by 2 bases and J by 6 bases, leaving 9 bases between them. The CDR3 loop reads CASSLLSVDTQYF. CDR3 nucleotides: TGTGCCAGCAGCTTATTATCGGTGGATACGCAGTATTTT.

The rearrangement uses TRBV4-2 and TRBJ2-5; TRBD2 might be the D (5 bases). Trimming took 4 bases from V and 2 from J, leaving 11 bases between them. From germline, CDR1 is LGHNA and CDR2 YNFKEQ. This CDR3 comprises 14 residues. In DNA form, the CDR3 reads TGTGCCAGCAGCCGCGGACTGAAACAAGAGACCCAGTACTTC. Translation gives CASSRGLKQETQYF.

The chain links TRBV15 to TRBJ1-4; possibly TRBD1 for D (6 bases). Germline V gives CDR1 LNHNV, CDR2 YYDKDF (reference sequence). V gave up 9 bases and J gave up 8 bases, with 22 bases separating them. The CDR3 is 15 residues long. CDR3 residues: CATDSGTARREKLFF. The CDR3 nucleotides are TGTGCCACGGACAGTGGCACCGCTCGACGGGAAAAACTGTTTTTT.

The rearrangement links TRBV23-1 to TRBJ2-2; no reliable D call. TRBV23-1 has ORF status, its function being uncertain. The CDR3 length is 13 residues. The V end was cut by 1 base, the J end by 8 bases, with 8 bases between. CDR3 in amino acids: CASSQYSSGELFF. The CDR3 nucleotides are TGCGCCAGCAGTCAATACTCATCTGGGGAGCTGTTTTTT.

The rearrangement joins TRBV7-9 to TRBJ1-3; no clear D. Germline V gene lookup returns CDR1 SEHNR and CDR2 FQNEAQ (reference sequence). This CDR3 contains 15 residues. Trimming took 5 bases from V and 0 from J, leaving 11 bases between them. The CDR3, as DNA: TGTGCCAGCAGCCTACGTCCAGACTCTGGAAACACCATATATTTT. As protein: CASSLRPDSGNTIYF.

V and J are TRBV21-1 and TRBJ2-5. TRBV21-1 corresponds to a pseudogene. The CDR3 length is 14 residues. Here the CDR3 DNA reads TGTGCCAGCAGCAAACTCCAAGGGTTGGAGACCCAGTACTTC. Amino acids: CASSKLQGLETQYF.

The rearrangement joins TRBV7-2 to TRBJ2-1, with D perhaps TRBD1 or TRBD2 (5 bases each). This CDR3 has 16 residues. CDR1 and CDR2 from the germline V gene are SGHTA and FQGNSA. Trimming removed 5 bases at V and 0 bases at J, with 14 bases between. CDR3 DNA: TGTGCCAGCAGCAGAGACAGCACTAGCTCCTACAATGAGCAGTTCTTC. It yields the protein CASSRDSTSSYNEQFF.

The chain uses TRBV29-1 and TRBJ2-3; TRBD2 is a possible D gene (5 bases). V shed 2 bases and J shed 1 base, with 7 bases lying between them. The CDR3 is 13 residues long. Germline loops: CDR1 SQVTM, CDR2 ANQGSEA. The CDR3 spells CSVEKGGTDTQYF. The CDR3 DNA reads TGCAGCGTTGAAAAGGGAGGCACAGATACGCAGTATTTT.

V gene TRBV18 combines with J gene TRBJ1-5; TRBD1 agrees at 10 bases. V lost 4 bases to trimming and J lost 4 bases; unmatched junction nucleotides: 4. CDR1 and CDR2 (germline): KGHSH, LQKENI. The CDR3 sequence is 15 residues long. The DNA for the CDR3 is TGTGCCAGCTCACGGGACAGGGGTGGGAATCAGCCCCAGCATTTT. This sequence encodes CASSRDRGGNQPQHF.

About this clone: Other DNA variants within this sample encode the same CDR3. The V gene is TRBV6-5, the J gene TRBJ1-1, with D unresolved. The length of the CDR3 is 13 residues. The V end was cut by 5 bases, the J end by 1 base, with 8 bases between. Germline lookup yields CDR1 MNHEY and CDR2 SVGAGI. The CDR3 region has the DNA TGTGCCAGCAGTACACGACGGAACACTGAAGCTTTCTTT. Translating it yields CASSTRRNTEAFF.

The CDR3 coding sequence is TGCGCCAGCAGCCCCGCTAGCGGGAGTTCCTACGAGCAGTACTTC. It specifies CASSPASGSSYEQYF. The chain carries TRBV5-1 and TRBJ2-7; 10 bases agree with TRBD2. The CDR3 consists of 15 residues. V shed 4 bases and J 1 base; nucleotides not matched to a gene: 5. CDR1 and CDR2 from the germline V gene are SGHRS and YFSETQ.

The gene calls are TRBV14 and TRBJ1-3; D may be TRBD1 (6 bases). V was shortened by 4 bases and J by 4 bases, with 14 bases between the two germline ends. CDR1 is SGHDN and CDR2 is FVKESK in the germline V gene. The length of the CDR3 is 15 residues. Here the CDR3 reads CASSLLGGSGNTIYF. CDR3 DNA: TGTGCCAGCAGCCTCTTGGGGGGCTCCGGAAACACCATATATTTT.

V is TRBV6-1 and J is TRBJ1-3, with 8 bases matching TRBD1. CDR3 length: 15 amino acids. CDR1 is MNHNS, CDR2 SASEGT, per germline. After removal of 6 bases from V and 1 base from J, the junction contained 5 bases not matched to a gene. CDR3 DNA: TGTGCCAGCAGCGGGACAGGAGGTTCTGGAAACACCATATATTTT. Translated, it gives CASSGTGGSGNTIYF.

This chain connects TRBV7-9 to TRBJ1-2; 8 nucleotides agree with TRBD1. There are 13 residues in the CDR3. Trimming at V came to 6 bases and at J to 7 bases, leaving 7 bases not matched to a gene. CDR1 SEHNR and CDR2 FQNEAQ come from the germline V gene (reference sequence). CDR3 coding DNA: TGTGCCAGCAGGCCTACAGGGGGAGGTGGCTACACCTTC. Protein sequence: CASRPTGGGGYTF.

About this clone itself: The junction departs from the called germline gene at one end, perhaps through a read error. The V and J genes are TRBV7-7 and TRBJ2-7, with TRBD1 matching 10 bases. Germline V gene sequence: CDR1 SSHAT, CDR2 FNYEAQ (reference sequence). The CDR3 extends over 13 amino acids. CDR3 amino acids: CASRPTGGGHLYF. The CDR3 nucleotides are TGTGCTAGCAGGCCGACAGGGGGCGGTCATCTGTACTTC. Full variable domain (outside the CDR3, taken from reference TRBV7-7 and TRBJ2-7): GAGVSQSPRYKVTKRGQDVTLRCDPISSHATLYWYQQALGQGPEFLTYFNYEAQPDKSGLPSDRFSAERPEGSISTLTIQRTEQRDSAMYRCASRPTGGGHLYFGPGTRLTVT.

The rearrangement uses TRBV20-1 and TRBJ2-1, with 7 bases aligning to TRBD2. CDR3 size: 11 residues. CDR1 is DFQATT and CDR2 is SNEGSKA in the germline V gene (reference sequence). Losses at the gene ends were 3 bases for V and 8 bases for J; bases not matched to a gene: 1. The CDR3 DNA reads TGCAGTGCTAGCCGGGGGGATGAGCAGTTCTTC. Its translation: CSASRGDEQFF.